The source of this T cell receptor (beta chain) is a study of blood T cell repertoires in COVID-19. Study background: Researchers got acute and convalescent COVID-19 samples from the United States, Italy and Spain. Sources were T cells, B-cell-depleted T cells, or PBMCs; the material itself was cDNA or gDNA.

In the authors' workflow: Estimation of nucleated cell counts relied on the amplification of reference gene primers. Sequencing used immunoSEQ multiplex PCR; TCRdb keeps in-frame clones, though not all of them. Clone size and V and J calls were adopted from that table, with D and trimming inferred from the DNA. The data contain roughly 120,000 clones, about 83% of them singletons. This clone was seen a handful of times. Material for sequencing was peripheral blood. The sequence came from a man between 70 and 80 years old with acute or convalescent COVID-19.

The DNA of the CDR3 is TGTGCCAGCAGAATGGGGAGCTCCTATAATTCACCCCTCCACTTT. It is translated as CASRMGSSYNSPLHF. This chain joins TRBV28 and TRBJ1-6; D gene uncertain. The CDR3 has 15 residues. CDR1 is MDHEN and CDR2 is SYDVKM in the germline V gene. Trimming left V 6 bases short and J 0 bases short, with 9 bases between. Variable domain in full (rest from reference TRBV28 and TRBJ1-6): DVKVTQSSRYLVKRTGEKVFLECVQDMDHENMFWYRQDPGLGLRLIYFSYDVKMKEKGDIPEGYSVSREKKERFSLILESASTNQTSMYLCASRMGSSYNSPLHFGNGTRLTVT.